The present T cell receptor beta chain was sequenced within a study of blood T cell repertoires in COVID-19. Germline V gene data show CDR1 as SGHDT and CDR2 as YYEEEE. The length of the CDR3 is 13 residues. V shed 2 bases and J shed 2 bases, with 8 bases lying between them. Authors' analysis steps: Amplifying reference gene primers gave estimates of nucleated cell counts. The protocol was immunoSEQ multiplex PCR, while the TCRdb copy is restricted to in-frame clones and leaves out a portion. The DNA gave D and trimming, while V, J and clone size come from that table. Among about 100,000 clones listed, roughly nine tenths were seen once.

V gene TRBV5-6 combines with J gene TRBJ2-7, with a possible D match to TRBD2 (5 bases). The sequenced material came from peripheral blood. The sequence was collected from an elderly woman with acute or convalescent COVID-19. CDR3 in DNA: TGTGCCAGCAGCTTCGGGGAAACCTACGAGCAGTACTTC. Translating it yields CASSFGETYEQYF.